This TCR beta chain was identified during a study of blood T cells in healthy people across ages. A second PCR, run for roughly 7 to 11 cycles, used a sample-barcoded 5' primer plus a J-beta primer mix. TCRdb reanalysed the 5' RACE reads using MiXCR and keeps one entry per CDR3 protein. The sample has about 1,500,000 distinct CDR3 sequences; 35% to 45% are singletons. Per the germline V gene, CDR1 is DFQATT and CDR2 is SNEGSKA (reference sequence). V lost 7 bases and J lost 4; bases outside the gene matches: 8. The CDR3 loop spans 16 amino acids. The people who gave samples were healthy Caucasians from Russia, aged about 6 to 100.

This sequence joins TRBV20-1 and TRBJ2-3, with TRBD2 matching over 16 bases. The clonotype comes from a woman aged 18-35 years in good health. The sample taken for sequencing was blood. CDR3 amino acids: CSVPGLAGGGADTQYF. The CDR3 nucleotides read TGCAGTGTTCCGGGACTAGCGGGGGGGGGAGCAGATACGCAGTATTTT.